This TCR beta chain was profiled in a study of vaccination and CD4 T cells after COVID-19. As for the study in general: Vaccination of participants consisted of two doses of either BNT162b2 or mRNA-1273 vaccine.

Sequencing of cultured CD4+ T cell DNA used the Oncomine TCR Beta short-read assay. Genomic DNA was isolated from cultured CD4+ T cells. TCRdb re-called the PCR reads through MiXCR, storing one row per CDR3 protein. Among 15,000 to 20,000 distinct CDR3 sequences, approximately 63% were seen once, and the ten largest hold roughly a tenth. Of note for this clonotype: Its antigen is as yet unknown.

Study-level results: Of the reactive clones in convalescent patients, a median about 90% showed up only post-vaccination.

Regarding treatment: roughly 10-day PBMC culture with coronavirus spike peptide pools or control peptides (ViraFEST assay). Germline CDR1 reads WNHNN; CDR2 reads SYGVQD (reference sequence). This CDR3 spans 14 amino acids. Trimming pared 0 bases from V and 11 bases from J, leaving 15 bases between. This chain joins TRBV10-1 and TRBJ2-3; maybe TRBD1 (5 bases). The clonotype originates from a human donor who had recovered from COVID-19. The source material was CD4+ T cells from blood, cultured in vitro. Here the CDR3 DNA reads TGCGCCAGCAGTGAGTCCCGACAGTCTAGGAAGCAGTATTTT. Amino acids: CASSESRQSRKQYF.